Below, one T cell receptor (beta chain) is given with its context. The target of this receptor is not known. Base quality data are lacking; no much larger clone is found one base away. This specimen comes from a study of T cell responses to AZD1222 COVID-19 vaccine (dated by TCRdb to the early 2020s). Notes on the research overall: AZD1222 recipients given second doses at about 4 weeks or at about 12 weeks were pooled, since spike-specific TCR depth and breadth were not found to differ between the two schedules. TCR sequencing was performed for some 250 trial participants, of whom 200 to 220 were given two doses of AZD1222 and 26 were given two doses of MenACWY control vaccine. Trial participants were enrolled by age into 18-55, 56-69 and 70-plus year subgroups, with roughly 150, 30 and 60 TCR-sequenced participants respectively.

The CDR3 regions of human TCRbeta chains were analyzed by immunosequencing. The original pipeline was this. TCRs in the repertoires were compared against a reference library of SARS-CoV-2-specific TCRs that had been generated with the MIRA antigen-specificity platform. Breadth meant the fraction of unique TCRs that were SARS-CoV-2-associated, whereas depth meant the fraction of total T cells that were SARS-CoV-2-associated. Using the MIRA data, each spike-specific TCR was assigned both to the spike region to which the TCR was reactive and to a CD4 or CD8 class. Log10-transformed breadth and depth values were compared by one-way ANOVA with Sidak's multiple comparisons tests. What TCRdb holds here is the immuneACCESS table cut down to in-frame rearrangements. Part of the clones is not present; checked against another copy, under half of the missing clones reflect an unresolved V gene, and the others are unexplained. V and J calls and clone size follow that table, whereas D and trimming were derived from the DNA. The sample profile shows around 99,000 clones; about nine tenths of them were found once. Of the sample, 7.5% falls within the top ten clones.

The CDR3 sequence holds 12 residues, the cysteine and phenylalanine included. Of the read, only the CDR3 DNA is kept; its 36 bases are in frame from base 1. At the junction V is shortened by 6 bases and J by 4 bases, with 6 bases in between. According to the germline V gene, CDR1 reads KGHSH and CDR2 reads LQKENI. The time point label for this specimen denotes: baseline before first vaccination. The vaccinee samples were drawn from two UK trials, COV001 and COV002, one of which was a single-blind randomized controlled phase 2/3 trial testing AZD1222 (ChAdOx1 nCoV-19) in healthy adults. For TCRbeta chain sequencing, PBMC samples from trial participants were taken at day 0 and at day 28 after the second dose. Study-wide findings and limitations: In the small 56-69-year group, the increase in depth fell short of significance, most likely because of low power. A significant rise in spike-specific TCR breadth and depth was observed after two AZD1222 doses relative to day 0 and relative to MenACWY recipients. Nearly half of unique spike-specific TCRs reportedly recognized epitopes outside regions mutated in the B.1.351 and B.1.1.7 variants. Most participants were white British and females outnumbered males, and the authors suggested that clonal diversity may have been underestimated. The whole spike protein was spanned by vaccine-associated CD4 TCRs, and dominant responses were seen in regions 160-218 and 743-854. Only five to seven AZD1222 recipients were SARS-CoV-2 seropositive at baseline, limiting conclusions about previously exposed vaccinees. Because no samples from the day 14 peak response were available, repertoires could be characterized only after the peak T cell response.

The source of this sequence is an adult in good health. This material consisted of peripheral blood, taken on day 0 of AZD1222 vaccination. This chain joins TRBV18 to TRBJ2-2; the D segment cannot be called with confidence. The CDR3 region reads CASSDPTGELFF. The DNA is as follows: TGTGCCAGCTCCGACCCCACCGGGGAGCTGTTTTTT.